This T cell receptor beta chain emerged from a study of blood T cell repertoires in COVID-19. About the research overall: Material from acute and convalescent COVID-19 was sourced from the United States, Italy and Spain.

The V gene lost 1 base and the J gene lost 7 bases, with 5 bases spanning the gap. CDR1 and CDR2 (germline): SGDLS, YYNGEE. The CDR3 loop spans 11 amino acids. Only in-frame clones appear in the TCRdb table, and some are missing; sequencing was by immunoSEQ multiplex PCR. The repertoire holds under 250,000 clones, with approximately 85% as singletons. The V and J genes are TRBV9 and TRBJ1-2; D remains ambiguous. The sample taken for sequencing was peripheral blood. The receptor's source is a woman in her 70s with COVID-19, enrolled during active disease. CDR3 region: CASSVSVGYTF. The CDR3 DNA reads TGTGCCAGCAGCGTAAGCGTTGGCTACACCTTC.